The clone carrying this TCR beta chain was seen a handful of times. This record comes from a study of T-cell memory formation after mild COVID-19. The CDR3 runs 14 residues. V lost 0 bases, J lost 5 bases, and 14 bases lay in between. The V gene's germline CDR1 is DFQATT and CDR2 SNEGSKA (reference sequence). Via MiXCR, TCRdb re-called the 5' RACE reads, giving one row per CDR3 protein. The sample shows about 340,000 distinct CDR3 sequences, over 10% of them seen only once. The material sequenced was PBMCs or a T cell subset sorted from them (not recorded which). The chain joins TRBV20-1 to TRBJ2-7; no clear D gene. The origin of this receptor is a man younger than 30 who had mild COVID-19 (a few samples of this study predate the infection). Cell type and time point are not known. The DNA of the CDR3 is TGCAGTGCTAGAGATAACGTCAGATCCCACGAGCAGTACTTC. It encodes CSARDNVRSHEQYF.